This section outlines one T cell receptor beta chain sequence together with its context. This sample is drawn from a study of cytomegalovirus exposure and HLA in healthy donors. For the study at large: Falling in the Caucasian-associated ancestry cluster were approximately 86% of 398 genotyped donors.

The PCR made use of 60 Vbeta and 13 Jbeta primers. The repertoire was sequenced with immunoSEQ multiplex PCR; TCRdb's copy has only in-frame clones and lacks some. The sample includes roughly 190,000 clones, roughly 73% of them seen just once. The CDR3 runs to 17 residues. Germline CDR1 is LGHNA and CDR2 is YSLEER. V dropped 4 bases and J dropped 0; count of bases not matched to a gene: 5. Material for sequencing was PBMCs. The TCR was taken from a woman in her thirties in good health and CMV-seronegative. The chain employs TRBV4-3 and TRBJ2-7; TRBD2 matches at 14 bases. CDR3 protein: CASSRGTSGSSSYEQYF. CDR3 sequence (DNA): TGCGCCAGCAGCCGAGGGACTAGCGGGAGCTCCTCCTACGAGCAGTACTTC.